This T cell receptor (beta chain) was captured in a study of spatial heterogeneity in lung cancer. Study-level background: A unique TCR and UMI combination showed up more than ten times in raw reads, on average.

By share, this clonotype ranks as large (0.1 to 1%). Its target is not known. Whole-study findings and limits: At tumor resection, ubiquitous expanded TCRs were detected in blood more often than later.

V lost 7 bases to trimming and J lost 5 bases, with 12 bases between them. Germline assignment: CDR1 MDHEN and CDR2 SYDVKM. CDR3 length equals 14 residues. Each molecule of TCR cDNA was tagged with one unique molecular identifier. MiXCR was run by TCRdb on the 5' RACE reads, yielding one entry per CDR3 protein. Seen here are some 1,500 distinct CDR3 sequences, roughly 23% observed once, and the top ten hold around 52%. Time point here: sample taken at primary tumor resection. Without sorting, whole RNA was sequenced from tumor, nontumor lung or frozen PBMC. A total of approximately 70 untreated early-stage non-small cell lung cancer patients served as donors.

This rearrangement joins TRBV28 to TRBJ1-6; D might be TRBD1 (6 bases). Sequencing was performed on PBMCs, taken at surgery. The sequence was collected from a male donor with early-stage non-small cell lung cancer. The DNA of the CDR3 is TGTGCCAGCACCCCGACAGGCAATAATTCACCCCTCCACTTT. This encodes CASTPTGNNSPLHF.